Listed below are T cell receptor beta chains from one sample, sequenced in a study of T cells in Graves' hyperthyroidism and ophthalmopathy. Using its own MiXCR run on the multiplex PCR reads, TCRdb lists one record per CDR3 protein. The sample contains about 610,000 distinct CDR3 sequences, more than 45% of which appear only once. Source material: peripheral blood or thyroid tissue (not recorded which). All receptors derive from a woman aged 18-29 years with Graves' hyperthyroidism. The CDR3 runs from the conserved cysteine through the conserved F or W. A D gene is named only where the DNA matches it firmly. Some rows mark clone size as missing; the rest say once, few, many or name a class of expanded clone.

abundance,v_gene,j_gene,d_gene,CDR3aa,CDR3nt
NA,TRBV7-9,TRBJ1-5,TRBD1,CASSPRTGVLSNQPQHF,TGTGCCAGCTCACCGCGGACAGGGGTCCTTAGCAATCAGCCCCAGCATTTT
NA,TRBV5-1,TRBJ2-2,NA,CASSLGLSSNTGELFF,TGCGCCAGCAGCTTGGGACTTAGTTCAAACACCGGGGAGCTGTTTTTT
many,TRBV2,TRBJ2-7,NA,CASSGDGYEQYF,TGTGCCAGCAGTGGGGACGGATACGAGCAGTACTTC
few,TRBV4-3,TRBJ1-4,NA,CASSQTATNEKLFF,TGCGCCAGCAGCCAGACAGCAACTAATGAAAAACTGTTTTTT
NA,TRBV29-1,TRBJ1-2,NA,CSGGGRPDYGYTF,TGCAGCGGGGGGGGACGGCCAGACTATGGCTACACCTTC
NA,TRBV20-1,TRBJ1-2,NA,CSARDRVSGYTF,TGCAGTGCTAGAGATAGGGTCAGTGGCTACACCTTC
many,TRBV12-3/TRBV12-4,TRBJ2-7,NA,CASRNRLSYEQYF,TGTGCCAGCAGGAACAGATTATCCTACGAGCAGTACTTC
NA,TRBV7-2,TRBJ1-4,TRBD1,CASSPKGANNEKLFF,TGTGCCAGCAGTCCGAAGGGGGCTAATAATGAAAAACTGTTTTTT
NA,TRBV15,TRBJ2-7,TRBD1,CATSRDRDRIFYEQYF,TGTGCCACCAGCAGAGATCGGGACAGGATATTTTACGAGCAGTACTTC
NA,TRBV4-3,TRBJ2-7,TRBD2,CASSQPAGAGELYF,TGCGCCAGCAGCCAACCAGCGGGAGCCGGGGAGCTGTACTTC
NA,TRBV12-3/TRBV12-4,TRBJ1-2,NA,CASSLTSGSGYTF,TGTGCCAGCAGTCTGACTAGCGGGAGTGGCTACACCTTC
NA,TRBV7-8,TRBJ1-1,TRBD1,CASSLSDRAKPNTEAFF,TGTGCCAGCAGCTTATCGGACAGGGCCAAACCCAACACTGAAGCTTTCTTT
NA,TRBV9,TRBJ1-2,TRBD1,CASSDTRSGTESNYGYTF,TGTGCCAGCAGCGATACTAGATCCGGGACAGAATCTAACTATGGCTACACCTTC
few,TRBV20-1,TRBJ2-2,TRBD2,CSARSLGLAASTEELFF,TGCAGTGCTAGGTCCCTGGGACTAGCGGCGAGCACCGAGGAGCTGTTTTTT
many,TRBV12-3/TRBV12-4,TRBJ1-2,NA,CASSLPRGGGYTF,TGTGCCAGCAGTTTGCCCCGGGGAGGAGGCTACACCTTC
NA,TRBV14,TRBJ2-7,NA,CASSQVGGGGEQYF,TGTGCCAGCAGCCAAGTGGGTGGAGGGGGGGAGCAGTACTTC
NA,TRBV15,TRBJ2-7,NA,CATSRVGYQRDEQYF,TGTGCCACCAGCAGAGTAGGATACCAACGGGACGAGCAGTACTTC
few,TRBV20-1,TRBJ2-2,NA,CSASNRDGELFF,TGCAGTGCTAGTAACCGGGACGGAGAGCTGTTTTTT
many,TRBV20-1,TRBJ1-4,TRBD1,CSARRGLFDEKLFF,TGCAGTGCCCGCAGGGGGCTATTTGATGAAAAACTGTTTTTT
once,TRBV7-3,TRBJ2-5,TRBD1,CASSKPGQGGTQYF,TGTGCCAGCAGCAAACCGGGACAGGGAGGGACCCAGTACTTC
many,TRBV4-1,TRBJ2-7,NA,CASSQAAPVGTEQYF,TGCGCCAGCAGCCAAGCCGCCCCTGTGGGAACCGAGCAGTACTTC
NA,TRBV7-2,TRBJ2-5,TRBD2,CASSLSGGKETQYF,TGTGCCAGCAGCCTCTCGGGGGGGAAAGAGACCCAGTACTTC
once,TRBV7-9,TRBJ2-5,NA,CASSSAFGTQYF,TGTGCCAGCAGCTCAGCATTCGGGACCCAGTACTTC
many,TRBV5-1,TRBJ2-7,NA,CASSLLADSYEQYF,TGCGCCAGCAGCTTACTCGCTGACTCCTACGAGCAGTACTTC
few,TRBV2,TRBJ2-1,TRBD2,CASPLAPGGLAVNNEQFF,TGTGCCAGCCCCCTGGCCCCGGGGGGACTAGCGGTAAACAATGAGCAGTTCTTC
NA,TRBV7-6,TRBJ2-7,NA,CASRLPLRDEQYF,TGTGCCAGCAGGTTACCCCTGCGGGACGAGCAGTACTTC
few,TRBV9,TRBJ1-1,NA,CASSSGLTHTAEAFF,TGTGCCAGCAGCTCCGGACTAACTCATACCGCTGAAGCTTTCTTT
few,TRBV6-5,TRBJ1-1,NA,CASSYNKGGYTEAFF,TGTGCCAGCAGTTACAATAAGGGGGGGTACACTGAAGCTTTCTTT
many,TRBV25-1,TRBJ2-5,TRBD2,CASSEAGGGETQYF,TGTGCCAGCAGTGAAGCGGGAGGTGGGGAGACCCAGTACTTC
many,TRBV7-2,TRBJ1-2,TRBD1,CASSPTGDHGYTF,TGTGCCAGCAGCCCCACAGGGGATCATGGCTACACCTTC
NA,TRBV10-3,TRBJ2-2,TRBD1,CAISESAGGGELFF,TGTGCCATCAGTGAGTCGGCAGGGGGCGGGGAGCTGTTTTTT
NA,TRBV12-3/TRBV12-4,TRBJ1-2,NA,CASSLLGTHTF,TGTGCCAGCAGTTTATTGGGGACGCATACCTTC
many,TRBV6-4,TRBJ1-6,NA,CASSRRNSPLHF,TGTGCCAGCAGTCGAAGGAATTCACCCCTCCACTTT
NA,TRBV25-1,TRBJ2-1,NA,CASSDHPQKVFF,TGTGCCAGCAGTGACCACCCTCAAAAGGTGTTCTTC
NA,TRBV24-1,TRBJ2-7,TRBD1,CAWSVPRQGGYEQYF,TGTGCCTGGAGTGTACCCCGACAGGGGGGCTACGAGCAGTACTTC
few,TRBV18,TRBJ2-5,NA,CASSFFWETQYF,TGTGCCAGCTCCTTCTTCTGGGAGACCCAGTACTTC
many,TRBV15,TRBJ1-1,NA,CATSRSGPGEAFF,TGTGCCACCAGCAGATCCGGGCCCGGGGAAGCTTTCTTT
NA,TRBV25-1,TRBJ2-7,TRBD2,CASRGLAGVYEQYF,TGTGCCAGCCGAGGACTAGCGGGAGTCTATGAGCAGTACTTC
few,TRBV27,TRBJ2-2,NA,CASTTGYSGELFF,TGTGCCAGCACCACAGGTTACAGCGGGGAGCTGTTTTTT